Sequencing of this T cell receptor beta chain was carried out in a study of shared clonotypes between healthy human individuals. Study-wide points: Clonotype sharing among donors was expected to depend on sequencing depth. Depth was large, yet rarefaction showed that sorted-subset sequencing was incomplete.

On this clone itself: Antigen specificity is unknown.

Naive CD8 isolation took CD45RO-negative cells positively selected for CCR7 and excluded terminally differentiated effector memory CD45RA+ cells. The donor population consisted of healthy HIV-negative adults with no recent acute infections or vaccinations. Here immunoSEQ multiplex PCR was the method, and the copy in TCRdb shows in-frame clones only, minus some. Of about 2 million clones detected, approximately 94% appear once; the ten largest clones hold 1% to 1.5%. CDR3 length: 16 residues. V lost 0 bases, J lost 7 bases, and 11 bases stayed unmatched. Per germline, CDR1 SGHRS and CDR2 YFSETQ. The chain carries TRBV5-1 and TRBJ2-7, with 9 bases that match TRBD2. The source material was naive CD8+ T cells sorted from blood. This TCR derives from a man aged 18 to 35 in good health. Written as DNA, the CDR3 is TGCGCCAGCAGCTTGGCCATGGCGGGAGGGAGTTCGGAGCAGTACTTC. Encoded protein: CASSLAMAGGSSEQYF.